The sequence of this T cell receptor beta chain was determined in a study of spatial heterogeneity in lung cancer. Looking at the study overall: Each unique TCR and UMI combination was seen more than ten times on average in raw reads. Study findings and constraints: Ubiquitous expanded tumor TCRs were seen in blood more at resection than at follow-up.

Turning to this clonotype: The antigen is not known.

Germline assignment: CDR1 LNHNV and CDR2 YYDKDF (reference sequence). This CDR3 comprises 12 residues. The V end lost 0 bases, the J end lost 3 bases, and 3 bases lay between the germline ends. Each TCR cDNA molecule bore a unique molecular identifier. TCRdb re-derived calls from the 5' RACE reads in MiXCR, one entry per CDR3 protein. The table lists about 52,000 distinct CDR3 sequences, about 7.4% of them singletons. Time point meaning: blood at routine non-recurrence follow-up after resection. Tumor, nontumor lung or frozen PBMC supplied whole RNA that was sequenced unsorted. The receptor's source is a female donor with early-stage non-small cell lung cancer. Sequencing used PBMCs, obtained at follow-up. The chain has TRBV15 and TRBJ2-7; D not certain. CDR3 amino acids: CATSREGYEQYF. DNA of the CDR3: TGTGCCACCAGCAGAGAAGGCTACGAGCAGTACTTC.